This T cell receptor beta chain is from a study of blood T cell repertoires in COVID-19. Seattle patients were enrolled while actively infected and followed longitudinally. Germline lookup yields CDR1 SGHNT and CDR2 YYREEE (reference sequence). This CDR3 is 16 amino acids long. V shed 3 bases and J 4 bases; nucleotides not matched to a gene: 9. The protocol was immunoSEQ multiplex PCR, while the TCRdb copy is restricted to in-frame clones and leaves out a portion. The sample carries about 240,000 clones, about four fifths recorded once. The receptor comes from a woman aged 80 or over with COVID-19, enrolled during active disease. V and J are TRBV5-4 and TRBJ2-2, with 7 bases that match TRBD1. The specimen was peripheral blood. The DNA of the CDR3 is TGTGCCAGCAGCTCCATAAACAGGGGAATCACCGGGGAGCTGTTTTTT. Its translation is CASSSINRGITGELFF.